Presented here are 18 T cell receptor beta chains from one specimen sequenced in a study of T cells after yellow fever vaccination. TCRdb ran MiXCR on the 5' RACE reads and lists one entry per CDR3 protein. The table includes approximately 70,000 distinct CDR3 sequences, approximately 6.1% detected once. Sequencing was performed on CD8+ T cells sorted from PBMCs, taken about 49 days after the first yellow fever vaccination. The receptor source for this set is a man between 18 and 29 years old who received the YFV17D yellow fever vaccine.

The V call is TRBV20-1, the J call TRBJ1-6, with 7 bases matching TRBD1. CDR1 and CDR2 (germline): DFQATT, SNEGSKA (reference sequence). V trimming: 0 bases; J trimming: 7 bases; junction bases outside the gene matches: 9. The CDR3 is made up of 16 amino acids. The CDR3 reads CSARDLTGALNSPLHF. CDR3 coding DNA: TGCAGTGCTAGAGATCTAACAGGGGCTCTCAATTCACCCCTCCACTTT.

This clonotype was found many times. CDR3 sequence reads: CASRTTGSSYEQYV. The CDR3 coding sequence is TGTGCCAGCAGAACGACAGGGAGCTCCTACGAGCAGTACGTC. The chain couples TRBV6-1 to TRBJ2-7; 7 bases fit TRBD1. V lost 6 bases and J lost 0; bases outside the gene matches: 5. This CDR3 is built from 14 residues. Germline loops: CDR1 MNHNS, CDR2 SASEGT.

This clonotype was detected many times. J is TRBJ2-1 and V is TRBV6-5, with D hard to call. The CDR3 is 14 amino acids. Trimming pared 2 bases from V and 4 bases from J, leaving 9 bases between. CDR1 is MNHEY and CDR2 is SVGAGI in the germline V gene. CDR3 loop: CASSYDQVYNEQFF. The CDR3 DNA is TGTGCCAGCAGTTACGATCAGGTATACAATGAGCAGTTCTTC.

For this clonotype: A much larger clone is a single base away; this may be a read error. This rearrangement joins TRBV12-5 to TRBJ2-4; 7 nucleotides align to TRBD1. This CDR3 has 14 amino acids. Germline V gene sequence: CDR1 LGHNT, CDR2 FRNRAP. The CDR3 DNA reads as TGTGCTAGTGGCCCGACAGGGCTCGAAAACACTCAGTACTTC. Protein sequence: CASGPTGLENTQYF. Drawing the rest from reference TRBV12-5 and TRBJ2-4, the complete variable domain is DARVTQTPRHKVTEMGQEVTMRCQPILGHNTVFWYRQTMMQGLELLAYFRNRAPLDDSGMPKDRFSAEMPDATLATLKIQPSEPRDSAVYFCASGPTGLENTQYFGAGTRLSVL.

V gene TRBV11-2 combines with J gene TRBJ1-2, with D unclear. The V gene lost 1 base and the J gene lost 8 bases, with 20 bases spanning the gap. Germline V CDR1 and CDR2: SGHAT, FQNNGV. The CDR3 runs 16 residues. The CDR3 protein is CASSLVLGSWSQGYTF. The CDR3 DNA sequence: TGTGCCAGCAGCTTAGTTCTGGGCAGCTGGTCTCAGGGCTACACCTTC. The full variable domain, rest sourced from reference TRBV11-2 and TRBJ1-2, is EAGVAQSPRYKIIEKRQSVAFWCNPISGHATLYWYQQILGQGPKLLIQFQNNGVVDDSQLPKDRFSAERLKGVDSTLKIQPAKLEDSAVYLCASSLVLGSWSQGYTFGSGTRLTVV.

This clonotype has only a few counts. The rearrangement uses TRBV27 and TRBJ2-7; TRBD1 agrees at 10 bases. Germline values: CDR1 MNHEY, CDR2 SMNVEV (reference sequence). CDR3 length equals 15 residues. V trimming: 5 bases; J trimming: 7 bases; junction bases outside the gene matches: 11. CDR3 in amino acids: CASSPQTGGPGEQYF. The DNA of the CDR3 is TGTGCCAGCAGTCCCCAGACAGGGGGCCCGGGGGAGCAGTACTTC.

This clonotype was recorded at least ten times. DNA for the CDR3: TGTGCCAGCACCAGGACTAGCGGGGGGCATAGCTCCTACAATGAGCAGTTCTTC. It specifies CASTRTSGGHSSYNEQFF. J is TRBJ2-1 and V is TRBV27, with 14 bases aligning to TRBD2. J lost 0 bases, V lost 7 bases, and 8 bases had no gene match. Germline V CDR1 and CDR2: MNHEY, SMNVEV (reference sequence). The CDR3 contains 18 residues.

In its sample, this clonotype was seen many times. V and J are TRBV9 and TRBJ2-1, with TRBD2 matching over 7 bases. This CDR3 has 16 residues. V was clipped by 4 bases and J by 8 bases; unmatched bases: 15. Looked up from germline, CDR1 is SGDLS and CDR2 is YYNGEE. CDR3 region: CASSPRGAGRQDEQFF. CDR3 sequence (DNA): TGTGCCAGCAGCCCGCGCGGAGCGGGGCGGCAGGATGAGCAGTTCTTC.

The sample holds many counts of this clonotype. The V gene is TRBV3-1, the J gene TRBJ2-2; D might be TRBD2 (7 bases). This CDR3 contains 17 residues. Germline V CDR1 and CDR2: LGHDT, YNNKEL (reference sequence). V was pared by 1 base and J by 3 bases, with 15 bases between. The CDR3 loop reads CASSQGPRGLYTGELFF. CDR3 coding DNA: TGTGCCAGCAGCCAAGGACCGCGGGGGCTGTACACCGGGGAGCTGTTTTTT.

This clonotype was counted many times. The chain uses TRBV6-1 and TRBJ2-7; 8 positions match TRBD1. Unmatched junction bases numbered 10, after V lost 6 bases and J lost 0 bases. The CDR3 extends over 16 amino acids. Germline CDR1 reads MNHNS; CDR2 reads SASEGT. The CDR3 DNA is TGTGCCAGCAGCGCCCGGACAGGGCTAAGCTCCTACGAGCAGTACTTC. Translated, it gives CASSARTGLSSYEQYF.

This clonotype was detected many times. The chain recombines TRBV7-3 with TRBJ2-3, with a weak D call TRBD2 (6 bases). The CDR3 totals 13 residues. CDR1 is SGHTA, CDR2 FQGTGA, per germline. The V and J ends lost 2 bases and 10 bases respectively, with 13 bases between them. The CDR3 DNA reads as TGTGCCAGCAGCTTATCCGCTAGCGAAGCGCAGTATTTT. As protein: CASSLSASEAQYF.

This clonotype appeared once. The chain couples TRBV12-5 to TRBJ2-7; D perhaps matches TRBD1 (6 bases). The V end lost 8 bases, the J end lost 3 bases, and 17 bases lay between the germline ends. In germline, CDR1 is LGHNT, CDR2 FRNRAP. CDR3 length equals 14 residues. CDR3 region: CASRFPGHLYEQYF. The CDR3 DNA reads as TGTGCTAGTCGGTTCCCGGGACACCTCTACGAGCAGTACTTC.

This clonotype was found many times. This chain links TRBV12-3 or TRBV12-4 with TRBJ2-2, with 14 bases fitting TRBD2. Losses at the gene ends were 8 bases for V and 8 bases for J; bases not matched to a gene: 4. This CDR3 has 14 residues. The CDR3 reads CASQGLAGEGELFF. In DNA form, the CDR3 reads TGTGCCAGCCAGGGACTAGCGGGGGAAGGGGAGCTGTTTTTT.

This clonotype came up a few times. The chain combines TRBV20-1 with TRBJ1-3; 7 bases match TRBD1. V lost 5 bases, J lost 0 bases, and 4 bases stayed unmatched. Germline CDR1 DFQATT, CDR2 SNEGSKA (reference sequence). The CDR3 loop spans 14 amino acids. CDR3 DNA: TGCAGTGCTTCACAGGGGTTCTCTGGAAACACCATATATTTT. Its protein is CSASQGFSGNTIYF.

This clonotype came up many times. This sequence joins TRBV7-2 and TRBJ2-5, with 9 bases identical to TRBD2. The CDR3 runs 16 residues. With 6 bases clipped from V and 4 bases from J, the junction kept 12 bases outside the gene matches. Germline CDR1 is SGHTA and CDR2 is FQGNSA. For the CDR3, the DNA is TGTGCCAGCAGAGGGGTAGTAGCGGGGGCAGGAGAGACCCAGTACTTC. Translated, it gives CASRGVVAGAGETQYF.

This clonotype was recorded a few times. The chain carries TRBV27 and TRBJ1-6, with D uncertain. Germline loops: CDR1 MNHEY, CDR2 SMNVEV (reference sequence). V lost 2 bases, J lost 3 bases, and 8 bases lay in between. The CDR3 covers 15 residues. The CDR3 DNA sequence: TGTGCCAGCAGTTTAAAGGCGGGCTATAATTCACCCCTCCACTTT. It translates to CASSLKAGYNSPLHF.

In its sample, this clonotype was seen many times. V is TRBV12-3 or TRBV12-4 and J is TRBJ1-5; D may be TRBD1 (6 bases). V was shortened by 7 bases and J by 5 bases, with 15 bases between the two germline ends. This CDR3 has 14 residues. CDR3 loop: CASKVEGGDQPQHF. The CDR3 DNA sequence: TGTGCCAGCAAAGTAGAGGGGGGAGATCAGCCCCAGCATTTT.

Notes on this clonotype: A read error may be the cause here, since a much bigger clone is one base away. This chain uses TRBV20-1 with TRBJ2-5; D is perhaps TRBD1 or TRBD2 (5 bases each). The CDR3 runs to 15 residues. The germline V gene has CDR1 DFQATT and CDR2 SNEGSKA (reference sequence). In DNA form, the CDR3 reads TGCAGTGCTAGTCGGGGCCACCCGGGGAGAGAGACCAAGTACTTC. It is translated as CSASRGHPGRETKYF.